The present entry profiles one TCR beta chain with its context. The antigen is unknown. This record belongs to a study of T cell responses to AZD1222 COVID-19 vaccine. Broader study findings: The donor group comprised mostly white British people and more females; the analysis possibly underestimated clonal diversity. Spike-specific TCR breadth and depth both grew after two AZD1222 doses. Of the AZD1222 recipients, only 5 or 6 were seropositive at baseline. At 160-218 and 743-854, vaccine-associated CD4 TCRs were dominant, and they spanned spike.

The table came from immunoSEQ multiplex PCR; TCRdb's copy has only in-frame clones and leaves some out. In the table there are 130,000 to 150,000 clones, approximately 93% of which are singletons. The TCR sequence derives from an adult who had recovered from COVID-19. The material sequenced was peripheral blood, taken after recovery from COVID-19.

CDR3 protein: CASIGGDPQTGAGSNQPQHF. Written as DNA, the CDR3 is TGTGCCAGCATAGGGGGGGACCCTCAGACAGGGGCCGGGAGCAATCAGCCCCAGCATTTT. The chain links TRBV27 to TRBJ1-5, with 8 bases aligning to TRBD1. Germline V gene sequence: CDR1 MNHEY, CDR2 SMNVEV (reference sequence). The CDR3 has 20 amino acids. The trim removed 7 bases at V and 1 base at J, leaving 21 bases unmatched.